This T cell receptor beta chain was sequenced during a study of CD8 T cell repertoires and HIV-1 epitope variants. Study as a whole: Separate wells received one of Twenty-five Gag or Nef variant peptides.

As for this clone: Its antigen remains unknown.

CDR1 and CDR2 (germline): SGHRS, YFSETQ. The CDR3 contains 12 residues. V was cut by 0 bases and J by 8 bases, with 6 bases left in between. Clones were sequenced by immunoSEQ multiplex PCR, and TCRdb holds only the in-frame ones, with some missing. The profile shows 5,000 or so clones, about 70% of them singletons. Study-wide findings and caveats: No clonotypes responded to the TAALDMSHF plasma variant; about five recognized KF9, one HW9.

The sequencing input was cultured CD8+ T cells derived from PBMCs. V usage is TRBV5-1 and J usage is TRBJ2-1; either TRBD1 or TRBD2 may fit D (5 bases each). This TCR was recovered from a male donor with HIV. The CDR3 bases are TGCGCCAGCAGCTTGGGAGGGGATGAGCAGTTCTTC. It is translated as CASSLGGDEQFF.